This passage covers 7 T cell receptor beta chains from one sample sequenced in a study of Ad26.COV2.S vaccination and SARS-CoV-2 variants. The method was immunoSEQ multiplex PCR; TCRdb's version includes in-frame clones alone and lacks a portion of them. Altogether around 450,000 clones are present, 70% to 90% being singletons, with the ten largest covering roughly 1.7%. The treatment: around 19 received Ad26.COV2.S at low or high dose, single or two shots; a few received placebo; per-sample allocation not given. At day 63 after the first vaccine or placebo injection, samples were drawn. Sequenced material: peripheral blood, taken in a trial of Ad26.COV2.S vaccine versus placebo. Source of these receptors: a person aged 18-65 years who received the Ad26.COV2.S COVID-19 vaccine or a placebo.

This rearrangement joins TRBV5-6 to TRBJ1-3, with unresolved D. The ends were cut back, 5 bases at V and 4 bases at J, with 10 bases in the middle. The CDR3 spans 13 residues. Germline V CDR1 and CDR2: SGHDT, YYEEEE. The CDR3 sequence is CASSLIGGNTIYF. For the CDR3, the DNA is TGTGCCAGCAGTCTAATAGGGGGAAACACCATATATTTT. The whole variable domain, filled in from reference TRBV5-6 and TRBJ1-3, reads DAGVTQSPTHLIKTRGQQVTLRCSPKSGHDTVSWYQQALGQGPQFIFQYYEEEERQRGNFPDRFSGHQFPNYSSELNVNALLLGDSALYLCASSLIGGNTIYFGEGSWLTVV.

The chain uses TRBV29-1 and TRBJ2-5; possible D gene TRBD2, 5 bases. Trimming removed 5 bases from V and 0 bases from J, with 7 bases in between. From germline, CDR1 is SQVTM and CDR2 ANQGSEA. The CDR3 has 12 residues. This CDR3 reads CSVSGNQETQYF. The CDR3 DNA reads as TGCAGCGTTAGCGGAAACCAAGAGACCCAGTACTTC.

V usage is TRBV2 and J usage is TRBJ2-3, with D perhaps TRBD1 (5 bases). Trimming stripped 5 bases from V and 11 bases from J, with 14 bases between. The CDR3 extends over 12 amino acids. Germline V gene data show CDR1 as SNHLY and CDR2 as FYNNEI. This chain's CDR3 is CASSPGEGVQYF. The CDR3 nucleotides are TGTGCCAGCAGTCCTGGGGAAGGGGTGCAGTATTTT.

The genes are TRBV7-3 and TRBJ2-2, with D unresolved. CDR1 and CDR2 (germline): SGHTA, FQGTGA. This CDR3 is built from 12 residues. The V gene lost 5 bases and the J gene lost 4 bases, with 5 bases spanning the gap. CDR3 DNA: TGTGCCAGCAGCACCCCCACCGGGGAGCTGTTTTTT. As protein: CASSTPTGELFF.

The chain couples TRBV4-1 to TRBJ2-5; 11 positions match TRBD2. Trimming cost V 2 bases and J 5 bases; bases outside gene matches: 7. The CDR3 spans 16 residues. Germline V gene sequence: CDR1 MGHRA, CDR2 YSYEKL. CDR3 sequence (DNA): TGCGCCAGCAGCCAACTAGCGGGAGGTCTGCGGGAGACCCAGTACTTC. Its translation is CASSQLAGGLRETQYF.

The chain joins TRBV6-1 to TRBJ2-1; D possibly corresponds to TRBD2 (5 bases). The germline gives CDR1 MNHNS, CDR2 SASEGT. This CDR3 is 15 amino acids long. The germline V and J ends were trimmed by 2 bases and 10 bases, with 18 bases remaining between them. The CDR3 DNA sequence: TGTGCCAGCAGTGAAAGGGCGGGCACCCCCCTGGAGCAGTTCTTC. Amino acids: CASSERAGTPLEQFF.

The chain employs TRBV18 and TRBJ2-1; TRBD2 matches 7 bases. Germline CDR1 is KGHSH and CDR2 is LQKENI. The V gene end was trimmed by 4 bases and the J gene end by 1 base; junction bases not matched to a gene: 19. The CDR3 has 20 amino acids. CDR3: CASSHGPEKGGPWSYNEQFF. The CDR3 DNA is TGTGCCAGCTCACACGGACCGGAGAAGGGAGGGCCTTGGTCCTACAATGAGCAGTTCTTC.